This entry features one TCR beta chain sequence. This CDR3 region has 13 residues. In germline, CDR1 is MNHEY, CDR2 SVGAGI. Trimming took 7 bases from V and 4 from J, leaving 12 bases between them. The data derive from a study of somatic mutations in cytotoxic T cells in rheumatoid arthritis. Each population, CD4+ and CD8+ cells, was isolated by positive magnetic bead selection and checked for purity by flow cytometry. In the original workflow: Some patient CD8+ clones were larger than 1%, and these rarely matched published virus-specific TCRB sequences. The data were produced by immunoSEQ multiplex PCR, yet TCRdb's version contains in-frame clones alone and is incomplete. D and trimming come from the DNA, and the V and J calls and clone size come from that table. The sample carries 13,000 to 15,000 clones, 70% to 85% recorded once.

This TCR derives from an adult with rheumatoid arthritis. Material: CD8+ T cells sorted from blood. The V call is TRBV6-5, the J call TRBJ2-3; D is possibly TRBD1 or TRBD2 (5 bases each). In nucleotides, the CDR3 is TGTGCCAGCACACCCGGGGCGGCAGATACGCAGTATTTT. Protein: CASTPGAADTQYF.